A selection of T cell receptor beta chains follows, all from one sample in a study of blood T cell repertoires in COVID-19. Libraries were prepared by immunoSEQ multiplex PCR; TCRdb keeps only in-frame clonotypes and omits some of them. The top ten clones hold 3% of a sample with about 270,000 clones, 88% of them seen once. The specimen was PBMCs or T cells enriched from blood (not recorded which). The receptor source for this set is a woman aged 50 to 65 who had recovered from COVID-19. Each CDR3 is given with its conserved first and last residue. Fields, in order: V gene, clone size, J gene, D gene, CDR3 DNA, CDR3 protein. The D gene is left open where the match is weak. Clone size appears in some rows only: once, few, many, or a class for an expanded clone.

>TRBV28|few|TRBJ1-3|NA
TGTGCCAGCAGTGATCCGGGGTTCGCTGGAAACACCATATATTTT
CASSDPGFAGNTIYF
>TRBV4-2|NA|TRBJ1-5|NA
TGTGCCAGCAGCCACGTCGCACAGGGTAATCAGCCCCAGCATTTT
CASSHVAQGNQPQHF
>TRBV7-8|NA|TRBJ2-3|NA
TGTGCCAGCAGCCGCCGGGACACAAGCACAGATACGCAGTATTTT
CASSRRDTSTDTQYF
>TRBV9|NA|TRBJ2-1|TRBD2
TGTGCCAGCAGCACTAGCGGGAACTCCTACAATGAGCAGTTCTTC
CASSTSGNSYNEQFF
>TRBV2|NA|TRBJ1-1|TRBD1
TGTGCCAGCAGTCCAGGGGGCTGGACTGAAGCTTTCTTT
CASSPGGWTEAFF
>TRBV19|NA|TRBJ1-4|TRBD1
TGTGCCAGTAGCCTGGGACAGATAAATGAAAAACTGTTTTTT
CASSLGQINEKLFF
>TRBV7-6|NA|TRBJ2-7|NA
TGTGCCAGCAGCTTAAGACACGCAGCCTACGAGCAGTACTTC
CASSLRHAAYEQYF
>TRBV29-1|NA|TRBJ2-1|TRBD2
TGCAGCGTTGAAACTAGCGGCCACAATGAGCAGTTCTTC
CSVETSGHNEQFF
>TRBV10-3|NA|TRBJ2-7|NA
TGTGCCATCAGTGGGAGTAAGGACACAAACTACGAGCAGTACTTC
CAISGSKDTNYEQYF
>TRBV10-3|NA|TRBJ2-3|NA
TGTGCCATCAGTGAGGAGGGTTTTCTGAGAGATACGCAGTATTTT
CAISEEGFLRDTQYF
>TRBV19|once|TRBJ2-1|NA
TGTGCCAGTAGTAACAGATACAATGAGCAGTTCTTC
CASSNRYNEQFF
>TRBV7-9|many|TRBJ2-1|TRBD1
TGTGCCAGCACTGACAGGGGAAGATACAATGAGCAGTTCTTC
CASTDRGRYNEQFF
>TRBV28|NA|TRBJ2-3|NA
TGTGCCAGCAGTACTCCCGGGGTTAGCACAGATACGCAGTATTTT
CASSTPGVSTDTQYF
>TRBV5-5|NA|TRBJ1-1|NA
TGTGCCAGCAGCTTGGTATTGAACACTGAAGCTTTCTTT
CASSLVLNTEAFF
>TRBV5-4|NA|TRBJ2-7|NA
TGTGCCAGCAGCTTTTCGGGTTACGAGCAGTACTTC
CASSFSGYEQYF
>TRBV7-2|NA|TRBJ2-7|TRBD2
TGTGCCAGCAGCTTAGTGTGGTCGACTAGCGGGAGCTCCTACGAGCAGTACTTC
CASSLVWSTSGSSYEQYF
>TRBV15|NA|TRBJ1-1|NA
TGTGCCACCAGCAGAGAGTTAGAGAACACTGAAGCTTTCTTT
CATSRELENTEAFF
>TRBV3-1/TRBV3-2|NA|TRBJ1-2|NA
TGTGCCAGCAGCCAAGATGTGGGGGCGCCTGGCTACACCTTC
CASSQDVGAPGYTF
>TRBV7-3|NA|TRBJ2-5|TRBD2
TGTGCCAGCAGCTTAGGGCGACTAGCGGGAGACCAAGAGACCCAGTACTTC
CASSLGRLAGDQETQYF
>TRBV18|NA|TRBJ2-7|NA
TGTGCCAGCTCACAGGGGCGCCGGACCTACGAGCAGTACTTC
CASSQGRRTYEQYF
>TRBV5-6|NA|TRBJ2-7|TRBD1
TGTGCCAGCAGCTCTCCGACAGGGATGAGCTACGAGCAGTACTTC
CASSSPTGMSYEQYF
>TRBV7-9|once|TRBJ1-1|NA
TGTGCCAGCAGCTCAACCTGGGAGGAGAACACTGAAGCTTTCTTT
CASSSTWEENTEAFF
>TRBV9|NA|TRBJ1-2|TRBD1
TGTGCCAGCAGCGACGCCGGGACAGGCATCTATGGCTACACCTTC
CASSDAGTGIYGYTF
>TRBV10-3|NA|TRBJ2-7|TRBD2
TGTGCCATCAGTGAAAAAGGGACTAGCGGGAGGTTCTACGAGCAGTACTTC
CAISEKGTSGRFYEQYF
>TRBV18|once|TRBJ2-5|TRBD1
TGTGCCAGCTCACATACAGGGGTCGGGGAGACCCAGTACTTC
CASSHTGVGETQYF
>TRBV28|NA|TRBJ2-3|TRBD2
TGTGCCAGCAGTTTAGGCGGGAGTGGGAAAGATACGCAGTATTTT
CASSLGGSGKDTQYF
>TRBV2|NA|TRBJ1-1|NA
TGTGCCAGCAGGAAGGACAGGAACACTGAAGCTTTCTTT
CASRKDRNTEAFF
>TRBV4-2|few|TRBJ2-7|NA
TGTGCCAGCAGCGCCCACCGGGACTCCTCCTACGAGCAGTACTTC
CASSAHRDSSYEQYF
>TRBV4-2|NA|TRBJ2-7|NA
TGTGCCAGCAGCCAAGACCTCCAGGGCGAGCAGTACTTC
CASSQDLQGEQYF
>TRBV28|NA|TRBJ1-5|NA
TGTGCCAGTAAACGGGGTTCCAATCAGCCCCAGCATTTT
CASKRGSNQPQHF
>TRBV30|NA|TRBJ2-7|TRBD2
TGTGCCTGGAGTGGGACGGGACTAGCACCCTCCTACGAGCAGTACTTC
CAWSGTGLAPSYEQYF
>TRBV19|NA|TRBJ1-2|NA
TGTGCCAGTAGTATAACAGGCACCAACTATGGCTACACCTTC
CASSITGTNYGYTF
>TRBV14|once|TRBJ1-2|NA
TGTGCCAGCAGCCAACCAGATGTGGGGCAGAATAACTATGGCTACACCTTC
CASSQPDVGQNNYGYTF
>TRBV7-9|NA|TRBJ2-7|NA
TGTGCCAGCAGCTACGGGTCCCTCTACGAGCAGTACTTC
CASSYGSLYEQYF
>TRBV2|NA|TRBJ2-5|TRBD2
TGTGCCAGCAGTTTCGGTTTTGGGAGGGCACGAGAGACCCAGTACTTC
CASSFGFGRARETQYF
>TRBV7-3|NA|TRBJ2-3|TRBD2
TGTGCCAGCAGCAAGGGGTTAGCGGGAGGCCGCACAGATACGCAGTATTTT
CASSKGLAGGRTDTQYF
>TRBV28|once|TRBJ1-5|NA
TGTGCCAGCAGTTACGTGACAGACCTATTACGCGGTCAGCCCCAGCATTTT
CASSYVTDLLRGQPQHF
>TRBV30|NA|TRBJ2-3|TRBD1
TGTGCCTGGAGCCCGGGACAGGTAACAGATACGCAGTATTTT
CAWSPGQVTDTQYF
>TRBV18|few|TRBJ2-2|TRBD1
TGTGCCAGCTCACCTGACAGGGTGGGCACCGGGGAGCTGTTTTTT
CASSPDRVGTGELFF
>TRBV28|once|TRBJ1-5|NA
TGTGCCAGCAGCTATGGGGGGGGCCCCATGCTCCAGCATTTT
CASSYGGGPMLQHF
>TRBV2|NA|TRBJ2-7|TRBD2
TGTGCCAGCAGTGGGACTAGCGGGAGGACGTACGAGCAGTACTTC
CASSGTSGRTYEQYF
>TRBV6-5|NA|TRBJ2-7|NA
TGTGCCAGCAGTTACTCTACAGGGCCCGGGAACGAGCAGTACTTC
CASSYSTGPGNEQYF
>TRBV7-7|NA|TRBJ2-1|NA
TGTGCTAGCAGCCCGAGCGCACCTTACAATGAGCAGTTCTTC
CASSPSAPYNEQFF
>TRBV19|NA|TRBJ1-5|TRBD1
TGTGCCAGTAGTATAGGGACAGGTGGACAGCCCCAGCATTTT
CASSIGTGGQPQHF
>TRBV23-1|NA|TRBJ2-4|NA
TGCGCCAGCAGTCAATCAATCCCCTCCCCTTTCGCAGGGAAAGCCAAAAACATTCAGTACTTC
CASSQSIPSPFAGKAKNIQYF
>TRBV6-2/TRBV6-3|NA|TRBJ1-5|NA
TGTGCCAGCAGTTATGGCGGGGGGGCGGATAGCAATCAGCCCCAGCATTTT
CASSYGGGADSNQPQHF